Listed below are T cell receptor beta chains from one sample, sequenced in a study of blood T cells in healthy people across ages. A single record per CDR3 protein comes from TCRdb applying MiXCR to the 5' RACE reads. The data contain roughly 800,000 distinct CDR3 sequences, about 55% of them seen just once; the ten biggest clones take up roughly 40%. Sequencing used blood. The receptor set was obtained from a man aged 80 or over in good health. The CDR3 runs from the conserved cysteine through the conserved F or W. A D gene is named only where the DNA matches it firmly. A row's size may be missing; if present it is once, few, many or a size class.

D: TRBD2
size: NA
J: TRBJ2-5
V: TRBV20-1
CDR3: CSARETSGSLETQYF
DNA: TGCAGTGCTAGAGAGACTAGCGGGAGTCTGGAGACCCAGTACTTC

D: NA
size: NA
J: TRBJ2-7
V: TRBV20-1
CDR3: CSARATPYSYEQYF
DNA: TGCAGTGCTAGAGCGACACCTTACTCCTACGAGCAGTACTTC

D: NA
size: NA
J: TRBJ1-1
V: TRBV20-1
CDR3: CSASACAHSTVEAFF
DNA: TGCAGTGCTAGTGCCTGTGCACACAGTACAGTTGAAGCTTTCTTT

D: TRBD2
size: NA
J: TRBJ2-1
V: TRBV6-1
CDR3: CASSFGTSGSLTYNEQFF
DNA: TGTGCCAGCAGCTTCGGGACTAGCGGGAGTTTAACCTACAATGAGCAGTTCTTC

D: NA
size: NA
J: TRBJ2-6
V: TRBV6-5
CDR3: CASSRGSPAGANVLTF
DNA: TGTGCCAGCAGCCGGGGAAGTCCCGCGGGGGCCAACGTCCTGACTTTC

D: NA
size: NA
J: TRBJ2-6
V: TRBV24-1
CDR3: CATSDPPGANVLTF
DNA: TGTGCCACCAGTGACCCTCCTGGGGCCAACGTCCTGACTTTC

D: TRBD2
size: NA
J: TRBJ2-1
V: TRBV29-1
CDR3: CSVGGTSGRGYNEQFF
DNA: TGCAGCGTCGGGGGGACTAGCGGGAGGGGCTACAATGAGCAGTTCTTC

D: TRBD2
size: NA
J: TRBJ2-4
V: TRBV5-1
CDR3: CASSLDTREQYF
DNA: TGCGCCAGCAGCTTGGACACGCGGGAGCAGTACTTC

D: TRBD2
size: NA
J: TRBJ2-1
V: TRBV6-2/TRBV6-3
CDR3: CASSSTSGRGSYNEQFF
DNA: TGTGCCAGCAGTTCGACTAGCGGGAGAGGTTCCTACAATGAGCAGTTCTTC

D: TRBD2
size: once
J: TRBJ2-7
V: TRBV5-1
CDR3: CASSSLAGGIAYEQYF
DNA: TGCGCCAGCAGCTCCCTAGCGGGAGGGATCGCCTACGAGCAGTACTTC

D: TRBD2
size: few
J: TRBJ2-7
V: TRBV6-5
CDR3: CASSYSTGGGYEQYF
DNA: TGTGCCAGCAGTTACTCGACCGGGGGAGGGTACGAGCAGTACTTC

D: NA
size: few
J: TRBJ2-6
V: TRBV6-1
CDR3: CASSRSGGANVLTF
DNA: TGTGCCAGCAGCCGCTCGGGTGGGGCCAACGTCCTGACTTTC

D: TRBD2
size: medium-sized
J: TRBJ2-5
V: TRBV10-3
CDR3: CAISDETSGAQETQYF
DNA: TGTGCCATCAGTGACGAGACTAGCGGGGCCCAAGAGACCCAGTACTTC

D: TRBD1
size: NA
J: TRBJ2-7
V: TRBV29-1
CDR3: CSAEQGAGERYF
DNA: TGCAGCGCCGAGCAGGGGGCGGGCGAGCGGTACTTC

D: TRBD1
size: NA
J: TRBJ1-1
V: TRBV6-1
CDR3: CASSTTGGAFF
DNA: TGTGCCAGCAGCACTACAGGGGGAGCTTTCTTT

D: TRBD1
size: once
J: TRBJ2-1
V: TRBV5-1
CDR3: CASSLSGTGYNEQFF
DNA: TGCGCCAGCAGCTTGAGCGGGACAGGGTACAATGAGCAGTTCTTC

D: NA
size: NA
J: TRBJ2-5
V: TRBV29-1
CDR3: CSVTAVYQETQYF
DNA: TGCAGCGTTACAGCAGTGTACCAAGAGACCCAGTACTTC

D: NA
size: NA
J: TRBJ2-3
V: TRBV24-1
CDR3: CATSDVHRQDTQYF
DNA: TGTGCCACCAGTGATGTACACAGGCAAGATACGCAGTATTTT

D: NA
size: NA
J: TRBJ1-2
V: TRBV7-3
CDR3: CASSLNGGGYGYTF
DNA: TGTGCCAGCAGCTTAAACGGGGGAGGGTATGGCTACACCTTC

D: NA
size: NA
J: TRBJ2-4
V: TRBV28
CDR3: CDSSLKKGTPLEQNF
DNA: TGTGACAGCAGTTTAAAAAAAGGGACACCTTTAGAGCAGAACTTC

D: NA
size: once
J: TRBJ2-7
V: TRBV27
CDR3: CASSLDRTPIYEQYF
DNA: TGTGCCAGCAGTTTAGATCGGACACCTATATACGAGCAGTACTTC

D: NA
size: NA
J: TRBJ2-1
V: TRBV7-9
CDR3: CASSPQAYNEQFF
DNA: TGTGCCAGCAGCCCCCAGGCCTACAATGAGCAGTTCTTC

D: NA
size: NA
J: TRBJ1-2
V: TRBV25-1
CDR3: CASSEGLGPSGYTF
DNA: TGTGCCAGCAGTGAGGGACTCGGACCCAGTGGCTACACCTTC

D: NA
size: NA
J: TRBJ2-1
V: TRBV3-1
CDR3: CASSQDLVRQAEGEQFF
DNA: TGTGCCAGCAGCCAAGACTTGGTGAGACAGGCAGAAGGTGAGCAGTTCTTC

D: NA
size: NA
J: TRBJ2-7
V: TRBV10-2
CDR3: CASGGQGYEQYF
DNA: TGCGCCAGCGGGGGTCAGGGCTACGAGCAGTACTTC

D: TRBD2
size: few
J: TRBJ2-3
V: TRBV14
CDR3: CASSPSGRAVDTQYF
DNA: TGTGCCAGCAGCCCTAGCGGGAGGGCAGTAGATACGCAGTATTTT